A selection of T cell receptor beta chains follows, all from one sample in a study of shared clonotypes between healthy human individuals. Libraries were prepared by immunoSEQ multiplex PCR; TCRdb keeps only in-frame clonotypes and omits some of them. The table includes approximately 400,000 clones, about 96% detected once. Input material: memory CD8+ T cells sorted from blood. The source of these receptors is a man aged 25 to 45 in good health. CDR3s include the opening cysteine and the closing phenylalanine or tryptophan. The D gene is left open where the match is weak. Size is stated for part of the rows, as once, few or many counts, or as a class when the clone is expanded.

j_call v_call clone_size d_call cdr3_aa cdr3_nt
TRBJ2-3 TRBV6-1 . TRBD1 CASSAYRGQRDTQYF TGTGCCAGCAGTGCCTACAGGGGGCAAAGAGATACGCAGTATTTT
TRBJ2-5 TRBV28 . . CASSLTLQETQYF TGTGCCAGCAGTTTGACACTCCAAGAGACCCAGTACTTC
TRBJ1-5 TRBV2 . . CAASSGPFGNQPQHF TGTGCCGCCAGCAGTGGGCCCTTCGGGAATCAGCCCCAGCATTTT
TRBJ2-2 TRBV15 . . CATSRVGQTYTNTGELFF TGTGCCACCAGCAGAGTGGGTCAAACTTACACGAACACCGGGGAGCTGTTTTTT
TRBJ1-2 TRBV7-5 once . CARSFIVRAISPNYGYTF TGTGCCAGAAGCTTTATCGTTCGGGCCATTTCACCTAACTATGGCTACACCTTC
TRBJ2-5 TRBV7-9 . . CASSSWTDKETQYF TGTGCCAGCAGCTCCTGGACAGATAAAGAGACCCAGTACTTC
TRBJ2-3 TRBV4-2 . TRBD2 CASSQEGLAGTDTQYF TGTGCCAGCAGCCAAGAAGGACTAGCGGGCACAGATACGCAGTATTTT
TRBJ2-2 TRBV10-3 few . CAISDTGELFF TGTGCCATCAGTGACACCGGGGAGCTGTTTTTT
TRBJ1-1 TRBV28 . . CASSLWGRLNTEAFF TGTGCCAGCAGTTTATGGGGCAGATTGAACACTGAAGCTTTCTTT
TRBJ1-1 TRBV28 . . CASSLVSREGEAFF TGTGCCAGCAGCCTCGTTTCCAGGGAGGGTGAAGCTTTCTTT
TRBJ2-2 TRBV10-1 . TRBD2 CASSSGQGTGELFF TGCGCCAGCTCTAGCGGGCAGGGCACCGGGGAGCTGTTTTTT
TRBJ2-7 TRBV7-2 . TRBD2 CASSFYSGNGYEQYF TGTGCCAGCAGCTTCTACAGCGGGAACGGGTACGAGCAGTACTTC
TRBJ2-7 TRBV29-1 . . CSGASSNEQYF TGCAGCGGGGCCAGCAGTAACGAGCAGTACTTC
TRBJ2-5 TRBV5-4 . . CASQNRGGETQYF TGTGCCAGCCAAAACAGGGGGGGGGAGACCCAGTACTTC
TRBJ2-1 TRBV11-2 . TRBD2 CASSSYSGRRNEQFF TGTGCCAGCAGCTCCTATAGCGGGAGACGCAATGAGCAGTTCTTC
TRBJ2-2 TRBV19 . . CASSPPRRSGELFF TGTGCCAGTAGCCCCCCCAGGAGATCCGGGGAGCTGTTTTTT
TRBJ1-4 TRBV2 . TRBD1 CATRGQGGLNEKLFF TGTGCCACCCGGGGACAGGGGGGTCTTAATGAAAAACTGTTTTTT
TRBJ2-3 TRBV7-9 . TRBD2 CASSSLNLAGLDTQYF TGTGCCAGCAGCTCCTTAAACCTAGCGGGATTGGATACGCAGTATTTT
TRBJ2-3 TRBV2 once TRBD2 CASSFVGTRGTDTQYF TGTGCCAGCAGTTTTGTCGGGACTAGGGGCACAGATACGCAGTATTTT
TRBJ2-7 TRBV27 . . CASSSPGQSSYEQYF TGTGCCAGCAGTTCCCCGGGACAAAGCTCCTACGAGCAGTACTTC
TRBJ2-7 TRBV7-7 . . CASSLDPSYEQYF TGTGCTAGCAGCTTAGATCCCAGCTACGAGCAGTACTTC
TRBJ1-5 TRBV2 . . CASSAGQPQHF TGTGCCAGCAGTGCAGGTCAGCCCCAGCATTTT
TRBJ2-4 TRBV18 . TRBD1 CASSPPVGRGKNIQYF TGTGCCAGCTCACCACCGGTCGGCAGGGGGAAAAACATTCAGTACTTC
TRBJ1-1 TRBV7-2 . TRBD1 CASSLDREMIAFF TGTGCCAGCAGCTTGGACAGGGAAATGATAGCTTTCTTT
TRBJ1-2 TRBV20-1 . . CSAATLYGYTF TGCAGTGCAGCCACTCTATATGGCTACACCTTC
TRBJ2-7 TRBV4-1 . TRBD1 CASSQGFRDRGPREQYF TGCGCCAGCAGCCAAGGCTTCCGGGACAGGGGGCCGAGAGAGCAGTACTTC
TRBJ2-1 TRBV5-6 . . CASSFSRLPKYNEQFF TGTGCCAGCAGCTTCTCACGACTTCCAAAGTACAATGAGCAGTTCTTC
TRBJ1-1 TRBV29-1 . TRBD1 CSALGTANTEAFF TGCAGCGCCTTAGGGACAGCGAACACTGAAGCTTTCTTT
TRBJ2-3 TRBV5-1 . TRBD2 CASSPGGPTDTQYF TGCGCCAGCAGCCCGGGAGGCCCCACAGATACGCAGTATTTT
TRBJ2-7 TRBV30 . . CAWSVGYEQYF TGTGCCTGGAGTGTGGGCTACGAGCAGTACTTC
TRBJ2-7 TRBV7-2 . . CASSLDPPSLYEQYF TGTGCCAGCAGCTTAGATCCCCCTAGCCTCTACGAGCAGTACTTC